These 30 T cell receptor beta chains came from one sample sequenced in a study of cytomegalovirus exposure and HLA in healthy donors. The study ran its PCR with 60 Vbeta and 13 Jbeta primers. Using immunoSEQ multiplex PCR, the repertoire was profiled, and TCRdb retains in-frame clones only, with some absent. The data hold around 190,000 clones, with about 80% observed a single time. The sequenced sample consisted of PBMCs. The receptors were gathered from a man aged 55 to 69 in good health and CMV-seronegative.

The V gene is TRBV14, the J gene TRBJ2-1; 15 bases are a match to TRBD2. Germline assignment: CDR1 SGHDN and CDR2 FVKESK. J gave up 7 bases and V 5 bases, and 6 bases lay outside the gene matches. This CDR3 comprises 16 residues. The CDR3, as DNA: TGTGCCAGCAGCAAAGGGACTAGCGGGAGGATGAATGAGCAGTTCTTC. This encodes CASSKGTSGRMNEQFF.

This clone turned up a few times. This sequence joins TRBV6-1 and TRBJ2-1, with TRBD2 identical over 12 bases. The CDR3 totals 15 residues. CDR1 and CDR2 from the germline V gene are MNHNS and SASEGT. J gave up 8 bases and V 8 bases, and 10 bases lay outside the gene matches. CDR3 region: CASLRLAGGRDEQFF. The CDR3 nucleotides are TGTGCCAGCCTCCGGCTAGCGGGAGGGAGAGATGAGCAGTTCTTC.

There are a few counts of this clone. This chain links TRBV9 with TRBJ2-7, with 10 bases identical to TRBD1. J lost 3 bases, V lost 4 bases, and 4 bases had no gene match. CDR1 SGDLS and CDR2 YYNGEE come from the germline V gene. This CDR3 contains 14 residues. The DNA for the CDR3 is TGTGCCAGCAGCACAGGACAGGGGGGCTACGAGCAGTACTTC. This codes for CASSTGQGGYEQYF.

This clone was seen at least ten times. The V call is TRBV7-3, the J call TRBJ1-1; no clear D. V lost 1 base to trimming and J lost 1 base, with 4 bases between them. The CDR3 length is 13 residues. Germline assignment: CDR1 SGHTA and CDR2 FQGTGA. The CDR3 sequence: CASSLNRNTEAFF. CDR3 DNA: TGTGCCAGCAGCTTAAACAGGAACACTGAAGCTTTCTTT.

The rearrangement links TRBV6-5 to TRBJ1-2, with D possibly being TRBD1 (5 bases). The CDR3 runs 13 residues. Trimming took 6 bases from V and 0 from J, leaving 8 bases between them. Germline values: CDR1 MNHEY, CDR2 SVGAGI. As DNA, the CDR3 is TGTGCCAGCAGGGGGCAGTCTAACTATGGCTACACCTTC. It codes for CASRGQSNYGYTF.

This rearrangement joins TRBV10-2 to TRBJ2-1, with 14 bases fitting TRBD2. V shed 10 bases and J 14 bases; nucleotides not matched to a gene: 10. This CDR3 has 13 amino acids. Germline V gene lookup returns CDR1 WSHSY and CDR2 SAAADI. CDR3: CATAGLAGGTEFF. The CDR3 nucleotides read TGCGCCACCGCTGGACTAGCGGGAGGTACGGAGTTCTTC.

This chain joins TRBV15 and TRBJ1-4, with D tentatively TRBD1 (5 bases). CDR3 length: 20 amino acids. Trimming removed 0 bases at V and 0 bases at J, with 20 bases between. The germline V gene has CDR1 LNHNV and CDR2 YYDKDF (reference sequence). The CDR3 DNA reads TGTGCCACCAGCAGAGATCGTACGGACATAGACCCCTCAACTAATGAAAAACTGTTTTTT. Encoded protein: CATSRDRTDIDPSTNEKLFF.

The CDR3 DNA sequence: TGTGCCAGCAGCTTGGCCGCGGTGCAGTTCTTC. Protein sequence: CASSLAAVQFF. The chain has TRBV5-6 and TRBJ2-1, with D unresolved. The CDR3 loop spans 11 amino acids. CDR1 and CDR2 (germline): SGHDT, YYEEEE. The V end lost 0 bases, the J end lost 12 bases, and 7 bases lay between the germline ends.

A few counts support this clone. The chain is built from TRBV7-8 and TRBJ2-4, with a possible D match to TRBD1 (6 bases). This CDR3 region has 13 residues. V lost 2 bases and J 9 bases, leaving 11 bases between the germline ends. Looked up from germline, CDR1 is SGHVS and CDR2 is FQNEAQ. The CDR3 nucleotides read TGTGCCAGCAGCTTACACAGGGAAGGCATTCAGTACTTC. This translates into CASSLHREGIQYF.

The rearrangement joins TRBV5-4 to TRBJ2-6; a weak D match, TRBD2 (5 bases). In germline, CDR1 is SGHNT, CDR2 YYREEE (reference sequence). Trimming stripped 2 bases from V and 0 bases from J, with 9 bases between. The CDR3 is 16 amino acids. CDR3 residues: CASSFGGPSGANVLTF. CDR3 bases: TGTGCCAGCAGCTTTGGCGGGCCCTCTGGGGCCAACGTCCTGACTTTC.

The rearrangement joins TRBV10-3 to TRBJ1-3; D is possibly TRBD1 (5 bases). V was trimmed by 2 bases and J by 0 bases, leaving 8 bases between them. CDR3 length: 15 amino acids. Germline assignment: CDR1 ENHRY and CDR2 SYGVKD. This CDR3 reads CAISEGASSGNTIYF. DNA of the CDR3: TGTGCCATCAGTGAGGGGGCCTCCTCTGGAAACACCATATATTTT.

In its sample, this clone was seen a few times. This chain links TRBV5-1 with TRBJ1-2; the D is unclear. Trimming took off 0 bases at V and 4 bases at J, with 7 bases between the two ends. This CDR3 has 13 amino acids. Looked up from germline, CDR1 is SGHRS and CDR2 is YFSETQ. CDR3 region: CASSLDGGYGYTF. CDR3 DNA: TGCGCCAGCAGCTTGGATGGAGGCTATGGCTACACCTTC.

V usage is TRBV30 and J usage is TRBJ1-2; 12 bases are shared with TRBD1. The CDR3 runs 15 residues. Germline loops: CDR1 GTSNPN, CDR2 SVGIG (reference sequence). V was clipped by 3 bases and J by 2 bases; unmatched bases: 4. The chain's CDR3 is CAWSAGTGGNYGYTF. CDR3 coding DNA: TGTGCCTGGAGCGCCGGGACAGGGGGCAACTATGGCTACACCTTC. Variable domain in full (rest from reference TRBV30 and TRBJ1-2): SQTIHQWPATLVQPVGSPLSLECTVEGTSNPNLYWYRQAAGRGLQLLFYSVGIGQISSEVPQNLSASRPQDRQFILSSKKLLLSDSGFYLCAWSAGTGGNYGYTFGSGTRLTVV.

A few counts support this clone. The rearrangement links TRBV12-5 to TRBJ1-5, with D perhaps matching TRBD1 (5 bases). The V end was cut by 5 bases, the J end by 7 bases, with 18 bases between. Germline V lookup: CDR1 LGHNT, CDR2 FRNRAP. There are 15 residues in the CDR3. The CDR3 DNA follows: TGTGCTAGTGGTCGGTTCTCTCAGGGTCTCCAGCCCCAGCATTTT. Translation: CASGRFSQGLQPQHF.

The chain links TRBV5-1 to TRBJ2-7; TRBD1 aligns across 11 bases. The germline CDR1 and CDR2 sequences are SGHRS and YFSETQ. After removal of 1 base from V and 4 bases from J, the junction contained 10 bases not matched to a gene. This CDR3 comprises 17 residues. The CDR3 protein is CASSLKGQGALDYEQYF. The CDR3 DNA is TGCGCCAGCAGCTTGAAAGGACAGGGGGCGTTGGATTACGAGCAGTACTTC.

The genes are TRBV7-2 and TRBJ2-3, with unresolved D. The CDR3 has 12 residues. V was cut by 5 bases and J by 2 bases, with 5 bases left in between. Per germline, CDR1 SGHTA and CDR2 FQGNSA. The CDR3 reads CASSPFTDTQYF. The CDR3 nucleotides read TGTGCCAGCAGCCCCTTCACAGATACGCAGTATTTT.

This clone was seen a few times. As DNA, the CDR3 is TGCGCCAGCAGCTTGGACCGGGGTGTGGACACTGAAGCTTTCTTT. This encodes CASSLDRGVDTEAFF. The chain uses TRBV5-1 and TRBJ1-1; the D is unclear. V lost 0 bases, J lost 3 bases, and 12 bases lay in between. CDR1 SGHRS and CDR2 YFSETQ come from the germline V gene. The CDR3 has 15 amino acids.

Concerning this clone: Different DNA sequences within this sample yield the same CDR3. The V gene is TRBV5-1, the J gene TRBJ1-4; D is possibly TRBD1 (5 bases). The CDR3 is 14 amino acids. V gave up 0 bases and J gave up 5 bases, with 8 bases separating them. The germline CDR1 and CDR2 sequences are SGHRS and YFSETQ. The CDR3 is CASSLETANEKLFF. The CDR3 DNA follows: TGCGCCAGCAGCTTGGAGACAGCAAATGAAAAACTGTTTTTT.

CDR3 in DNA: TGTGCCAGCCGACTGACAGTCGGGAGGAACACTGAAGCTTTCTTT. It specifies CASRLTVGRNTEAFF. The chain joins TRBV6-5 to TRBJ1-1; D is possibly TRBD1 (5 bases). The germline V and J ends were trimmed by 8 bases and 1 base, with 17 bases remaining between them. CDR1 and CDR2 from the germline V gene are MNHEY and SVGAGI. The length of the CDR3 is 15 residues.

This clone turned up a few times. The chain combines TRBV29-1 with TRBJ1-1, with D possibly TRBD1 on 5 matching bases. Germline-derived CDR1 and CDR2 are SQVTM and ANQGSEA. The CDR3 has 14 residues. V dropped 0 bases and J dropped 4 bases, with 12 bases sitting between them. The CDR3 region is CSVEETGGGTEAFF. CDR3 nucleotide sequence: TGCAGCGTTGAAGAAACGGGGGGAGGCACTGAAGCTTTCTTT.

This chain uses TRBV28 with TRBJ1-1; unclear D gene. The CDR3 has 12 residues. Germline CDR1 and CDR2: MDHEN and SYDVKM. Trimming cost V 4 bases and J 2 bases, with 5 bases left between them. As DNA, the CDR3 is TGTGCCAGCAGTTCAGGTAACACTGAAGCTTTCTTT. Translating it yields CASSSGNTEAFF.

This chain links TRBV5-1 with TRBJ2-2, with 8 bases lining up with TRBD2. The CDR3 covers 14 residues. Germline CDR1 is SGHRS and CDR2 is YFSETQ. V shed 3 bases, J shed 6 bases, and the junction held 4 bases outside the gene matches. CDR3: CASSSRGGAGELFF. The CDR3 DNA sequence: TGCGCCAGCAGCTCCCGGGGGGGGGCCGGGGAGCTGTTTTTT. Full variable domain (remainder filled in from reference TRBV5-1 and TRBJ2-2): KAGVTQTPRYLIKTRGQQVTLSCSPISGHRSVSWYQQTPGQGLQFLFEYFSETQRNKGNFPGRFSGRQFSNSRSEMNVSTLELGDSALYLCASSSRGGAGELFFGEGSRLTVL.

This clone occurred a few times. The gene calls are TRBV29-1 and TRBJ1-2; weak D call: TRBD1 (6 bases). The CDR3 covers 12 residues. The germline V and J ends were trimmed by 6 bases and 3 bases, with 11 bases remaining between them. CDR1 SQVTM and CDR2 ANQGSEA come from the germline V gene. The CDR3 sequence: CSVTQGDYGYTF. The CDR3 DNA follows: TGCAGCGTAACACAGGGTGACTATGGCTACACCTTC.

The chain carries TRBV28 and TRBJ2-3, with D maybe TRBD1 (6 bases). Trimming pared 6 bases from V and 0 bases from J, leaving 13 bases between. Germline assignment: CDR1 MDHEN and CDR2 SYDVKM. This CDR3 comprises 15 residues. The CDR3 coding sequence is TGTGCCAGCAGCCTCAGGGGTCCTAGCACAGATACGCAGTATTTT. Translated, it gives CASSLRGPSTDTQYF.

The chain couples TRBV7-2 to TRBJ2-7; 8 bases line up with TRBD2. Germline V gives CDR1 SGHTA, CDR2 FQGNSA. The trim removed 5 bases at V and 0 bases at J, leaving 12 bases unmatched. This CDR3 has 17 amino acids. CDR3 in DNA: TGTGCCAGCAGCACCTACCGGGGGGGGGTAGCCTCCTACGAGCAGTACTTC. This encodes CASSTYRGGVASYEQYF.

The gene calls are TRBV10-2 and TRBJ1-2; 7 positions match TRBD1. This CDR3 is built from 15 residues. The V gene's germline CDR1 is WSHSY and CDR2 SAAADI. V shed 4 bases, J shed 1 base, and the junction held 6 bases outside the gene matches. The CDR3 DNA reads TGCGCCAGCAGTGGGTTGACAGGGAATAACTATGGCTACACCTTC. As protein: CASSGLTGNNYGYTF.

The chain recombines TRBV7-2 with TRBJ2-4; tentative D call: TRBD2 (5 bases). The CDR3 contains 18 residues. The germline V gene encodes CDR1 SGHTA and CDR2 FQGNSA. Trimming took 5 bases from V and 0 from J, leaving 20 bases between them. CDR3 coding DNA: TGTGCCAGCAGCCCCGAGAGGGCGGTGGTGGTAGCCAAAAACATTCAGTACTTC. Encoded protein: CASSPERAVVVAKNIQYF.

The chain links TRBV6-6 to TRBJ1-2; a weak D match, TRBD1 (6 bases). Germline CDR1 is MNHNY and CDR2 is SVGAGI (reference sequence). The CDR3 has 14 residues. The V end was cut by 7 bases, the J end by 4 bases, with 16 bases between. The CDR3, as DNA: TGTGCCAGCAATGGCGGACAGCTACCCTATGGCTACACCTTC. Amino acid sequence: CASNGGQLPYGYTF.

V usage is TRBV5-1 and J usage is TRBJ2-1; D is perhaps TRBD2 (6 bases). Trimming left V 4 bases short and J 7 bases short, with 18 bases between. CDR3 size: 15 residues. The germline CDR1 and CDR2 sequences are SGHRS and YFSETQ. The CDR3 nucleotides are TGCGCCAGCAGCGTAAGTCAAGCGGGCCGGAATGAGCAGTTCTTC. Its translation is CASSVSQAGRNEQFF.

The chain joins TRBV4-1 to TRBJ2-3; 7 bases line up with TRBD2. The CDR3 is made up of 17 amino acids. From germline, CDR1 is MGHRA and CDR2 YSYEKL. Germline trimming cut 5 bases from V and 2 bases from J; bases unmatched to any gene: 13. The CDR3 loop is CASSTPEWEGATDTQYF. CDR3 DNA sequence: TGCGCCAGCAGCACCCCCGAATGGGAGGGCGCCACAGATACGCAGTATTTT.